Following are 17 T cell receptor beta chains from one sample sequenced in a study of TIL therapy for anti-PD-1-resistant metastatic lung cancer. Time point reported: pre-treatment sample, taken before nivolumab and TIL therapy. The immunoSEQ assay was v3. Repertoires were generated with immunoSEQ multiplex PCR, while TCRdb's copy carries only in-frame clones and drops some. Of about 32,000 clones in the sample, around three quarters were seen once. This material consisted of blood, taken at baseline. The receptors come from a woman aged 30 to 85 with non-small cell lung cancer.

CDR3 bases: TGTGCCAGCAGTTTATTGGTGGCCACAGGGGTTCTCCTTCACGAGCAGTACTTC. Translating gives CASSLLVATGVLLHEQYF. The V and J genes are TRBV28 and TRBJ2-7, with TRBD1 matching over 7 bases. Germline V gene data show CDR1 as MDHEN and CDR2 as SYDVKM. V trimming: 1 base; J trimming: 5 bases; junction bases outside the gene matches: 17. CDR3 length: 18 residues.

The genes are TRBV5-1 and TRBJ2-1; 9 nucleotides match TRBD2. CDR1 and CDR2 from the germline V gene are SGHRS and YFSETQ. The CDR3 covers 15 residues. Unmatched junction bases numbered 9, after V lost 5 bases and J lost 6 bases. This CDR3 is CASRRGGRDGNEQFF. CDR3 nucleotides: TGCGCCAGCAGGAGGGGCGGGAGGGACGGCAATGAGCAGTTCTTC.

Written as DNA, the CDR3 is TGTGCCTGGAGTGTACGTTCGCGGGGGCGCGGACAGCCCCAGCATTTT. This sequence encodes CAWSVRSRGRGQPQHF. The rearrangement joins TRBV30 to TRBJ1-5; D might be TRBD1 (6 bases). V lost 0 bases to trimming and J lost 7 bases, with 19 bases between them. CDR3 size: 16 residues. Germline values: CDR1 GTSNPN, CDR2 SVGIG (reference sequence).

CDR3 sequence: CASSGQIRETQYF. The CDR3 DNA follows: TGTGCCAGCTCCGGACAGATTAGGGAGACCCAGTACTTC. The chain links TRBV2 to TRBJ2-5, with a possible D match to TRBD1 (6 bases). V dropped 8 bases and J dropped 5 bases, with 15 bases sitting between them. The germline V gene encodes CDR1 SNHLY and CDR2 FYNNEI. This CDR3 is 13 amino acids long.

J is TRBJ2-7 and V is TRBV5-5; no clear D. With 4 bases removed from V and 3 bases from J, the gap between germline ends came to 8 bases. The CDR3 spans 12 residues. Germline loops: CDR1 SGHKS, CDR2 YYEKEE (reference sequence). The chain's CDR3 is CASSRNDYEQYF. CDR3 coding DNA: TGTGCCAGCAGCCGGAATGACTACGAGCAGTACTTC.

The V call is TRBV30, the J call TRBJ1-1, with 7 bases identical to TRBD1. The CDR3 is 11 amino acids. The V gene's germline CDR1 is GTSNPN and CDR2 SVGIG (reference sequence). V dropped 5 bases and J dropped 8; count of bases not matched to a gene: 5. The CDR3 loop is CAWGADREAFF. DNA for the CDR3: TGTGCCTGGGGAGCGGACAGGGAAGCTTTCTTT. The whole variable domain, filled in from reference TRBV30 and TRBJ1-1, reads SQTIHQWPATLVQPVGSPLSLECTVEGTSNPNLYWYRQAAGRGLQLLFYSVGIGQISSEVPQNLSASRPQDRQFILSSKKLLLSDSGFYLCAWGADREAFFGQGTRLTVV.

The J gene is TRBJ2-5, the V gene TRBV6-1; maybe TRBD1 (5 bases). Trimming pared 4 bases from V and 4 bases from J, leaving 10 bases between. Germline V CDR1 and CDR2: MNHNS, SASEGT. This CDR3 region has 13 residues. CDR3 protein: CASSVGPGETQYF. In nucleotides, the CDR3 is TGTGCCAGCAGTGTGGGGCCGGGAGAGACCCAGTACTTC.

This clone was found once. The rearrangement links TRBV19 to TRBJ1-1, with a possible D match to TRBD1 (5 bases). This CDR3 comprises 13 residues. Trimming took off 11 bases at V and 1 base at J, with 14 bases between the two ends. Germline V gene lookup returns CDR1 LNHDA and CDR2 SQIVND (reference sequence). For the CDR3, the DNA is TGTGCCGCCAATGGGGACGAGAACACTGAAGCTTTCTTT. Protein sequence: CAANGDENTEAFF.

The V gene is TRBV4-2, the J gene TRBJ1-1; D unclear. This CDR3 region has 14 residues. The V and J ends lost 0 bases and 4 bases respectively, with 9 bases between them. From germline, CDR1 is LGHNA and CDR2 YNFKEQ. CDR3 sequence reads: CASSQDPGFTEAFF. CDR3 nucleotide sequence: TGTGCCAGCAGCCAAGATCCTGGTTTCACTGAAGCTTTCTTT.

The chain joins TRBV6-5 to TRBJ2-1; maybe TRBD2 (5 bases). Germline loops: CDR1 MNHEY, CDR2 SVGAGI. Trimming pared 0 bases from V and 0 bases from J, leaving 9 bases between. The CDR3 loop spans 16 amino acids. The CDR3 here is CASSYSSGSSYNEQFF. The DNA of the CDR3 is TGTGCCAGCAGTTACTCGAGTGGGAGCTCCTACAATGAGCAGTTCTTC.

J is TRBJ1-2 and V is TRBV6-5, with D unresolved. The CDR3 totals 14 residues. V was cut by 5 bases and J by 7 bases, with 17 bases left in between. Per germline, CDR1 MNHEY and CDR2 SVGAGI. In nucleotides, the CDR3 is TGTGCCAGCAGTGAAGATGAGACATATTTTGGCTACACCTTC. Residues: CASSEDETYFGYTF.

This chain uses TRBV30 with TRBJ1-6, with a weak D call TRBD1 (5 bases). With 4 bases removed from V and 9 bases from J, the gap between germline ends came to 13 bases. Germline CDR1 GTSNPN, CDR2 SVGIG (reference sequence). This CDR3 is 13 amino acids long. CDR3 region: CAWKPGHTSPLHF. In DNA form, the CDR3 reads TGTGCCTGGAAACCCGGACATACTTCACCCCTCCACTTT.

The J gene is TRBJ2-1, the V gene TRBV4-2; 16 bases agree with TRBD2. The CDR3 loop spans 16 amino acids. Germline V gives CDR1 LGHNA, CDR2 YNFKEQ. The V segment lost 0 bases and the J segment 8 bases; nucleotides outside the gene matches: 1. CDR3: CASSQDGTSGRDEQFF. The CDR3 coding sequence is TGTGCCAGCAGCCAAGATGGGACTAGCGGGAGGGATGAGCAGTTCTTC.

V and J are TRBV30 and TRBJ1-1; no clear D. The germline V gene has CDR1 GTSNPN and CDR2 SVGIG (reference sequence). Between the trimmed V and J ends, which lost 5 bases and 0 bases, there was a span of 4 bases. The CDR3 is 11 amino acids. CDR3 sequence: CAWRLNTEAFF. The CDR3 DNA reads TGTGCCTGGCGGCTGAACACTGAAGCTTTCTTT.

The chain links TRBV23-1 to TRBJ1-2; D unresolved. TRBV23-1 is reported as an ORF; its role is uncertain. The CDR3 runs 17 residues. V dropped 3 bases and J dropped 0 bases, with 17 bases sitting between them. The CDR3 DNA is TGCGCCAGCAGTCACAGCCGGCGGGTCGAAGCTAACTATGGCTACACCTTC. Translating it yields CASSHSRRVEANYGYTF.

The chain is built from TRBV19 and TRBJ2-1; 7 bases are a match to TRBD1. The germline V gene encodes CDR1 LNHDA and CDR2 SQIVND (reference sequence). V shed 4 bases and J 8 bases; nucleotides not matched to a gene: 8. CDR3 size: 14 residues. The chain's CDR3 is CASSSSDQGDEQFF. The CDR3 nucleotides read TGTGCCAGTAGTAGCTCGGACCAGGGGGATGAGCAGTTCTTC.

This rearrangement joins TRBV2 to TRBJ2-3; 9 bases map to TRBD2. V trimming: 3 bases; J trimming: 3 bases; junction bases outside the gene matches: 4. The CDR3 runs to 15 residues. Germline lookup yields CDR1 SNHLY and CDR2 FYNNEI. This chain's CDR3 is CASSDRAGGTDTQYF. CDR3 DNA sequence: TGTGCCAGCAGTGACAGGGCGGGAGGGACAGATACGCAGTATTTT.